Given below is one T cell receptor beta chain in context. Its target is unknown. This sample was taken from a study of CD8 T cells in ankylosing spondylitis. Each CDR3 protein gets one entry after TCRdb re-called the 5' RACE reads with MiXCR. Of 200,000 or so distinct CDR3 sequences in the sample, around a quarter are singletons; the top ten hold about 6.9%. Study results and limitations: What seemed typical of ankylosing spondylitis blood was a TCR beta motif built from several highly homologous variants. Before this, some motif variants had been reported in reactive arthritis synovial fluid and blood.

Sequenced: blood, either unsorted or a sorted T cell fraction (not recorded which). The sequence came from a male donor with ankylosing spondylitis or in good health (not recorded which).

The CDR3 here is CASSQSKREVYNEQFF. The DNA of the CDR3 is TGTGCCAGCAGCCAGAGTAAGCGGGAGGTCTACAATGAGCAGTTCTTC. The chain recombines TRBV4-2 with TRBJ2-1, with 9 bases identical to TRBD2. J was trimmed by 3 bases and V by 3 bases; bases with no gene match: 6. This CDR3 has 16 amino acids. Germline V lookup: CDR1 LGHNA, CDR2 YNFKEQ.